The rows below give T cell receptor beta chains drawn from one sample of a study of blood T cell repertoires in COVID-19. TCRdb keeps only in-frame clones here, not all; method: immunoSEQ multiplex PCR. Found here are approximately 200,000 clones, around 80% of them singletons; the top ten hold roughly 5%. Material for sequencing was peripheral blood. The receptors were sampled from a woman aged 55-70 years who had recovered from COVID-19. CDR3s include the opening cysteine and the closing phenylalanine or tryptophan. D genes are given only for firm matches. The size field is filled for only some rows; it gives once, few, many or a size class.

>TRBJ1-5|.|.|TRBV18
CASSLSVLADQPQHF
TGTGCCAGCTCACTTTCGGTTTTGGCGGATCAGCCCCAGCATTTT
>TRBJ2-7|once|TRBD1|TRBV7-8
CASSRTGTEAGEQYF
TGTGCCAGCAGCAGGACAGGAACTGAAGCCGGCGAGCAGTACTTC
>TRBJ2-1|.|TRBD2|TRBV7-7
CASGVLAGESNEQFF
TGTGCTAGCGGGGTTTTAGCGGGGGAATCAAATGAGCAGTTCTTC
>TRBJ2-5|.|.|TRBV7-7
CASSLEASQETQYF
TGTGCTAGCAGCTTAGAGGCTAGCCAAGAGACCCAGTACTTC
>TRBJ2-1|.|TRBD1|TRBV9
CASSWTGVNEQFF
TGTGCCAGCAGCTGGACAGGGGTGAATGAGCAGTTCTTC
>TRBJ1-1|.|TRBD1|TRBV6-5
CASSRRDRDEAFF
TGTGCCAGCAGTCGAAGGGACAGGGATGAAGCTTTCTTT
>TRBJ1-2|.|.|TRBV19
CASSIGGIYGYTF
TGTGCCAGTAGTATAGGAGGGATCTATGGCTACACCTTC
>TRBJ2-3|.|TRBD2|TRBV5-1
CASSEGTSGATSTDTQYF
TGCGCCAGCAGCGAGGGGACTAGCGGGGCTACTAGCACAGATACGCAGTATTTT
>TRBJ1-1|.|TRBD1|TRBV27
CASSRDRGNTEAFF
TGTGCCAGCAGCCGGGACAGGGGGAACACTGAAGCTTTCTTT
>TRBJ1-1|.|TRBD1|TRBV19
CASKRGQGGTEAFF
TGTGCCAGTAAGCGGGGACAGGGAGGCACTGAAGCTTTCTTT
>TRBJ1-1|.|.|TRBV10-3
CAISGVGSTEAFF
TGTGCCATCAGTGGCGTGGGGAGCACTGAAGCTTTCTTT
>TRBJ1-3|few|TRBD1|TRBV12-5
CASGTGTGRTIYF
TGTGCTAGTGGTACGGGGACAGGGAGGACCATATATTTT
>TRBJ2-3|.|TRBD2|TRBV7-2
CASSSTVAGGSADTQYF
TGTGCCAGCAGCTCCACCGTAGCGGGGGGGTCGGCAGATACGCAGTATTTT
>TRBJ1-2|.|.|TRBV13
CASSLGPGGSLYGYTF
TGTGCCAGCAGCTTAGGCCCGGGAGGTTCGCTCTATGGCTACACCTTC
>TRBJ1-2|few|.|TRBV5-1
CASSLEVLKSGGYTF
TGCGCCAGCAGCTTGGAAGTGCTCAAATCGGGGGGCTACACCTTC
>TRBJ2-5|.|TRBD2|TRBV30
CAWSLGGKGTQYF
TGTGCCTGGAGTCTCGGGGGGAAGGGGACCCAGTACTTC
>TRBJ2-1|.|.|TRBV7-6
CASSRGLFRNNEQFF
TGTGCCAGCAGCCGGGGACTGTTCAGGAACAATGAGCAGTTCTTC
>TRBJ1-5|few|TRBD1|TRBV19
CASSIGQGWSNQPQHF
TGTGCCAGTAGTATTGGACAGGGATGGTCCAATCAGCCCCAGCATTTT
>TRBJ1-6|.|.|TRBV30
CAWSPVGDSPLHF
TGTGCCTGGAGTCCAGTGGGCGATTCACCCCTCCACTTT
>TRBJ2-2|.|TRBD2|TRBV5-1
CASSVRTSGGPNTGELFF
TGCGCCAGCAGCGTTCGGACTAGCGGGGGGCCGAACACCGGGGAGCTGTTTTTT